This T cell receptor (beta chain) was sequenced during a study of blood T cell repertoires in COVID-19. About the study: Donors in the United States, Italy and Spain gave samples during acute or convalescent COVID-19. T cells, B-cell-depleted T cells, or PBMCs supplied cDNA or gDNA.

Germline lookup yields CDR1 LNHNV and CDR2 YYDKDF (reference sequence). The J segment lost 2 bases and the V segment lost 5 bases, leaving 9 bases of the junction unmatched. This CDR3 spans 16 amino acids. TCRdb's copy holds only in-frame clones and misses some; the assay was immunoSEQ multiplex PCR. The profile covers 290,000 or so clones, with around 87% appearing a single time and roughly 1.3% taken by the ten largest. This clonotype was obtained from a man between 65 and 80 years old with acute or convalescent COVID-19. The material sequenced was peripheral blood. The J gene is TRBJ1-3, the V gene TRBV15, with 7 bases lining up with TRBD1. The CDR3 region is CATSERGGGTGNTIYF. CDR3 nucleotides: TGTGCCACCAGCGAGAGAGGAGGGGGCACTGGAAACACCATATATTTT.